What follows are 26 T cell receptor beta chains derived from one specimen sequenced in a study of tumor and adjacent non-tumor tissue in lung cancer. Three rounds of nested PCR, following a modified ARM-PCR protocol, produced the TCRbeta library. MiXCR, applied by TCRdb to the multiplex PCR reads, yields one record per CDR3 protein. Here the sample spans 77,000 or so distinct CDR3 sequences, 60% to 85% being singletons. No cell sorting was done before RNA was extracted from the tissue. Source material: lung tumor tissue. All receptors derive from a woman in her fifties or sixties with non-small cell lung cancer.

Of note for this clonotype: The junction differs from germline at one of its ends, possibly a read error. The chain links TRBV6-2 or TRBV6-3 to TRBJ2-1; TRBD2 aligns across 7 bases. Germline V gene sequence: CDR1 MNHEY, CDR2 SVGEGT. This CDR3 contains 18 residues. CDR3 residues: CARNDRGLAEGSYNERFF. In DNA form, the CDR3 reads TGTGCCAGGAACGACAGAGGGCTAGCGGAGGGCTCCTACAATGAGCGGTTCTTC.

Comments on this clonotype: Its ends do not fully match the called genes, so a read error is possible. The chain is built from TRBV29-1 and TRBJ2-7; unclear D gene. Looked up from germline, CDR1 is SQVTM and CDR2 is ANQGSEA. This CDR3 contains 15 residues. The CDR3 bases are TGCAGCGCTGAGTTCGCATCACAGAAAACCTACGAGCGGTACTTC. It specifies CSAEFASQKTYERYF.

This clonotype was found many times. The chain has TRBV5-1 and TRBJ2-1, with TRBD2 matching over 9 bases. V dropped 2 bases and J dropped 9; count of bases not matched to a gene: 9. There are 15 residues in the CDR3. Germline CDR1 and CDR2: SGHRS and YFSETQ. CDR3: CASSLIEREVGEQFF. DNA of the CDR3: TGCGCCAGCAGCTTAATCGAGCGGGAGGTAGGTGAGCAGTTCTTC.

This clonotype was seen more than once but under ten times. The chain carries TRBV15 and TRBJ2-2, with D unresolved. V was pared by 4 bases and J by 6 bases, with 6 bases between. The germline gives CDR1 LNHNV, CDR2 YYDKDF (reference sequence). There are 12 residues in the CDR3. CDR3 sequence reads: CATSIWSGELFF. CDR3 sequence (DNA): TGTGCCACCAGCATCTGGTCCGGGGAGCTGTTTTTT.

This clonotype was counted once. At one end the junction does not follow the germline gene, possibly because of a read error. CDR3 nucleotide sequence: TGTGCCAGCAGACAAGAAAGACCAGCGGGCTGGAAAGAGCAGTTCTTC. Protein: CASRQERPAGWKEQFF. V gene TRBV4-2 combines with J gene TRBJ2-1; D may be TRBD2 (6 bases). The CDR3 covers 16 residues. Germline CDR1 LGHNA, CDR2 YNFKEQ.

For this clonotype: One end of the junction varies from germline; a read error may be responsible. The V and J genes are TRBV7-9 and TRBJ2-2, with a tentative D call TRBD2 (5 bases). This CDR3 is built from 15 residues. Germline assignment: CDR1 SEHNR and CDR2 FQNEAQ (reference sequence). In DNA, the CDR3 is TGTGCCAGCAGCTCCGAGACCTTCAACACCGGGGAGCTGTTATTT. This encodes CASSSETFNTGELLF.

V gene TRBV6-5 combines with J gene TRBJ1-1; D is possibly TRBD1 (6 bases). The CDR3 is made up of 13 amino acids. V shed 7 bases and J shed 3 bases, with 12 bases lying between them. CDR1 is MNHEY, CDR2 SVGAGI, per germline. The CDR3 DNA reads TGTGCCAGCAATCACCCAGGGGACACTGAAGCTTTCTTT. Protein: CASNHPGDTEAFF.

To note about this clonotype: Mismatch with germline at one junction end may stem from a read error. The chain has TRBV20-1 and TRBJ2-3; TRBD2 might be the D (5 bases). There are 12 residues in the CDR3. Germline CDR1 reads DFQATT; CDR2 reads SNEGSKA (reference sequence). The CDR3 region has the DNA TGCCGTGCTTCGAGAGGGATAGATACGCAATATTTT. Amino acid sequence: CRASRGIDTQYF.

V is TRBV12-3 or TRBV12-4 and J is TRBJ2-7; D is perhaps TRBD2 (5 bases). Trimming took 9 bases from V and 3 from J, leaving 21 bases between them. The CDR3 is 15 residues long. CDR3 bases: TGTGCCAGTAGCTTAGGTCCCCTGGCGGGCTACGAGCAGTACTTC. Residues: CASSLGPLAGYEQYF.

In this sample, this clonotype turned up many times. This could be a read error, since a much larger clone is one nucleotide away. The rearrangement links TRBV5-1 to TRBJ2-5; D possibly uses TRBD1 or TRBD2 (6 bases each). Germline V CDR1 and CDR2: SGHRS, YFSETQ. The CDR3 runs to 16 residues. This chain's CDR3 is CASSLEGGGYQEAQYF. The CDR3 nucleotides are TGCGCCAGCAGCTTGGAGGGGGGAGGCTACCAAGAGGCCCAGTACTTC.

This chain links TRBV6-6 with TRBJ2-3; a possible D gene is TRBD1 (6 bases). Trimming left V 5 bases short and J 12 bases short, with 21 bases between. The CDR3 has 14 residues. Germline V gives CDR1 MNHNY, CDR2 SVGAGI (reference sequence). CDR3 loop: CASSTQGHTDAQYF. The CDR3 region has the DNA TGTGCCAGCAGTACCCAGGGACACACAGATGCTCAGTATTTT.

V is TRBV11-2 and J is TRBJ2-3, with D hard to call. The V end lost 5 bases, the J end lost 8 bases, and 23 bases lay between the germline ends. Germline V gene lookup returns CDR1 SGHAT and CDR2 FQNNGV. CDR3 length: 16 amino acids. The CDR3 bases are TGTGCCAGCAGCCCGGTCAGTTACCCGCTTCCAGTTACGCAGTATTTT. It yields the protein CASSPVSYPLPVTQYF.

This clonotype was picked up many times. V usage is TRBV12-3 or TRBV12-4 and J usage is TRBJ2-2; no definite D call. Trimming removed 1 base at V and 8 bases at J, with 8 bases between. This CDR3 region has 13 residues. CDR3 loop: CASSLGVTGELFF. CDR3 DNA sequence: TGTGCCAGCAGTTTAGGAGTTACGGGGGAGCTGTTTTTT.

This clonotype was recorded many times. J is TRBJ2-3 and V is TRBV5-1; 14 bases fit TRBD2. Germline trimming cut 4 bases from V and 2 bases from J; bases unmatched to any gene: 12. The CDR3 covers 19 residues. Per germline, CDR1 SGHRS and CDR2 YFSETQ. CDR3 nucleotide sequence: TGCGCCAGCAGCCCCCTCGGGACTAGCGGGAGTGTTCCCACAGATACGCAGTATTTT. Its protein is CASSPLGTSGSVPTDTQYF.

Turning to this clonotype: At one of its ends the junction is not consistent with the germline gene, which may arise from a read error. The rearrangement joins TRBV11-2 to TRBJ2-3; D uncertain. Per germline, CDR1 SGHAT and CDR2 FQNNGV. This CDR3 contains 16 residues. CDR3 sequence reads: CVSSPLGYPLPDTQYF. The CDR3 DNA reads TGTGTCAGCAGTCCGCTGGGTTACCCGCTTCCAGATACGCAGTATTTT.

This clonotype came up many times. The chain uses TRBV7-8 and TRBJ2-1, with 7 bases that match TRBD2. J was trimmed by 4 bases and V by 4 bases; bases with no gene match: 13. Germline V gene data show CDR1 as SGHVS and CDR2 as FQNEAQ. This CDR3 is built from 17 residues. DNA of the CDR3: TGTGCCAGCAGCTCGGCGGGAGTAGTTGAACGGTACAATGAGCAGTTCTTC. Translation: CASSSAGVVERYNEQFF.

A word on this clonotype: Sequence at one end of the junction differs from germline and may be a read error. The V and J genes are TRBV11-3 and TRBJ2-7, with D perhaps matching TRBD2 (6 bases). The CDR3 contains 13 residues. Germline V gene sequence: CDR1 SGHNT, CDR2 YENEEA. DNA for the CDR3: TGTGCCAACAGCTTGAGGAGGGCCTACGAGCAGTACTTT. This sequence encodes CANSLRRAYEQYF.

Concerning this clonotype itself: Here the CDR3 omits its conserved ending phenylalanine or tryptophan, so a read error is the likely source. The chain links TRBV12-3 or TRBV12-4 to TRBJ2-7; D might be TRBD1 (6 bases). The CDR3 runs to 14 residues. Trimming took 1 base from V and 7 from J, leaving 14 bases between them. The CDR3 nucleotides read TGTGCCAGCAGTTTAGGGGACAAGGGGTATGAGCAGTACTTA. Translation gives CASSLGDKGYEQYL.

The rearrangement links TRBV11-2 to TRBJ2-1; unclear D gene. The length of the CDR3 is 13 residues. V was shortened by 7 bases and J by 7 bases, with 14 bases between the two germline ends. CDR1 and CDR2 (germline): SGHAT, FQNNGV. Here the CDR3 DNA reads TGTGCCAGCATCCTAGAGGCTTCGAATGAGCAGTTCTTC. Translated, it gives CASILEASNEQFF.

This clonotype was detected only a few times. V is TRBV7-9 and J is TRBJ2-7, with a tentative D call TRBD1 (5 bases). Germline V lookup: CDR1 SEHNR, CDR2 FQNEAQ (reference sequence). The V and J ends lost 6 bases and 3 bases respectively, with 9 bases between them. CDR3 length: 12 residues. The CDR3 protein is CASRLDNYEQYF. The CDR3, as DNA: TGTGCCAGCAGACTGGACAACTACGAGCAGTACTTC.

For this clonotype: A much larger clone differs by one base, so this may be a read error. Since no conserved phenylalanine or tryptophan closes the CDR3, a read error is the likely cause. This sequence joins TRBV2 and TRBJ2-7; unclear D gene. The V gene lost 7 bases and the J gene lost 6 bases, with 16 bases spanning the gap. Germline-derived CDR1 and CDR2 are SNHLY and FYNNEI. The CDR3 sequence is 13 residues long. Here the CDR3 DNA reads TGTGCCAGCACTAGTTCCGCGACCCCCGAGCAGTACTGC. Amino acids: CASTSSATPEQYC.

The chain employs TRBV13 and TRBJ2-7, with 9 bases identical to TRBD2. Germline CDR1 and CDR2: PRHDT and FYEKMQ (reference sequence). V lost 2 bases and J lost 7; bases outside the gene matches: 12. The CDR3 spans 16 residues. The DNA for the CDR3 is TGTGCCAGCAGCTTAAACTCGAGATTAGCGGGAGTTGAGCAGTACTTC. Its protein is CASSLNSRLAGVEQYF.

In the case of this clonotype: At one end the junction does not follow the germline gene, possibly because of a read error. This chain connects TRBV6-1 to TRBJ1-6; D is ambiguous. This CDR3 spans 15 amino acids. Germline V lookup: CDR1 MNHNS, CDR2 SASEGT. CDR3 in DNA: TGTGCCAGCAGTGAAGGGGTCATCGGGGATTCACTCCTCCACTTT. It specifies CASSEGVIGDSLLHF.

This clonotype was counted ten times or more. The V gene is TRBV6-5, the J gene TRBJ2-5; 9 bases agree with TRBD1. Germline assignment: CDR1 MNHEY and CDR2 SVGAGI. V lost 4 bases, J lost 5 bases, and 8 bases stayed unmatched. The CDR3 extends over 15 amino acids. CDR3: CASSSPNRGLETQYF. The CDR3 region has the DNA TGTGCCAGCAGTTCTCCGAACAGGGGGCTGGAGACCCAGTACTTC.

Points on this clonotype: Lacking the conserved final phenylalanine or tryptophan, this CDR3 likely reflects a read error. This chain uses TRBV4-1 with TRBJ2-3; 9 positions agree with TRBD2. The ends lost 0 bases at V and 5 bases at J; junction bases unmatched: 0. This CDR3 spans 14 amino acids. Germline CDR1 MGHRA, CDR2 YSYEKL. The CDR3 DNA follows: TGCGCCAGCAGCCAAGAGCGGGAGGGAGATACGCAGTATTCT. Translating it yields CASSQEREGDTQYS.

Many counts were recorded for this clonotype. A clone one base away is much larger, so this may be a read error. The V call is TRBV12-3 or TRBV12-4, the J call TRBJ2-7; D gene unclear. This CDR3 region has 12 residues. The CDR3 bases are TGTGCCAGCAGCATACCCGGTGGCGAGCGGTACTTC. It codes for CASSIPGGERYF.